This TCR beta chain was recorded in a study of T cells in localized non-small cell lung cancer. Study findings and constraints: There were a median roughly 60 of the top 100 tumor clones appearing in adjacent lung. Increased T cell density in blood showed an association with longer overall survival.

The method was immunoSEQ multiplex PCR; TCRdb's version includes in-frame clones alone and lacks a portion of them. The sample has 50,000 to 70,000 clones; about four fifths are singletons. The CDR3 has 15 amino acids. Germline values: CDR1 SGHTA, CDR2 FQGTGA. Trimming shortened V by 4 bases and J by 0 bases, and 12 bases separated the two germline ends. Notes on this clone: The antigen remains undetermined.

Specimen: PBMCs, collected before any cancer treatment. The receptor's source is a man aged 35 to 69 with stage II lung adenocarcinoma. The V and J genes are TRBV7-3 and TRBJ1-1; TRBD1 might be the D (6 bases). CDR3 protein: CASSSSTGMNTEAFF. For the CDR3, the DNA is TGTGCCAGCAGCTCGTCCACAGGGATGAACACTGAAGCTTTCTTT.